This T cell receptor (beta chain) comes out of a study of cytomegalovirus exposure and HLA in healthy donors. CDR1 and CDR2 from the germline V gene are GTSNPN and SVGIG (reference sequence). This CDR3 has 12 amino acids. The V end lost 3 bases, the J end lost 11 bases, and 16 bases lay between the germline ends. A multiplex PCR was run with 60 Vbeta primers and 13 Jbeta primers. Assay: immunoSEQ multiplex PCR; the TCRdb copy retains only in-frame clones and omits some. The table includes 120,000 or so clones, 70% to 85% detected once. Of note for this clone: Its target is unknown.

Study conclusions and caveats: Later, an analysis showed that TCR beta chains associated with HLA were more clonally expanded than others that were equally common.

J is TRBJ1-1 and V is TRBV30; no clear D. Sequenced sample: PBMCs. This TCR was sampled from a middle-aged man in good health and CMV-seropositive. This chain's CDR3 is CAWSPGVWAAFF. CDR3 in DNA: TGTGCCTGGAGCCCCGGGGTGTGGGCCGCTTTCTTT.